This T cell receptor (beta chain) originates from a study of beta chain features in type 1 diabetes. Findings and caveats of the study: Within patients, naive, central memory and Treg TCRB repertoires seemed more similar than within healthy donors. Moderate but significant shortening of TCRB CDR3s was recorded in all four CD4+ subsets from Type 1 diabetes patients. The question left open here concerned HLA type influencing TCRB rearrangement.

This clone occurred a few times. The antigen is undetermined. Germline CDR1 is ENHRY and CDR2 is SYGVKD. CDR3 size: 14 residues. The ends were cut back, 6 bases at V and 5 bases at J, with 11 bases in the middle. cDNA synthesis used the whole RNA isolate, giving expressed TCRB sequences. Clones were read by immunoSEQ multiplex PCR, and TCRdb kept only the in-frame ones, dropping some. The sample lists roughly 300,000 clones, 13% to 15% occurring once. The source of this sequence is a man aged 30-40 years in good health. The specimen was central memory CD4+ T cells from blood. This chain connects TRBV10-3 to TRBJ1-6; D is perhaps TRBD1 (5 bases). The CDR3 here is CAIRAGKDNSPLHF. The CDR3 DNA sequence: TGTGCCATCAGGGCAGGGAAGGATAATTCACCCCTCCACTTT.